This T cell receptor (beta chain) stems from a study of T cell changes during pregnancy in multiple sclerosis. The protocol was immunoSEQ multiplex PCR, while the TCRdb copy is restricted to in-frame clones and leaves out a portion. Of fewer than 95,000 clones listed, 90% to 95% were seen once; the top ten hold 2% to 2.5%. Germline lookup yields CDR1 LGHNA and CDR2 YNFKEQ. Trimming pared 3 bases from V and 2 bases from J, leaving 10 bases between. The length of the CDR3 is 14 residues. V gene TRBV4-2 combines with J gene TRBJ1-1; D possibly corresponds to TRBD1 (5 bases). The clonotype comes from a female donor with multiple sclerosis, enrolled in a pregnancy study. The sequencing here drew on peripheral blood, taken in the third trimester of pregnancy. The DNA of the CDR3 is TGTGCCAGCAGCCATCGTGGGGCAAACACTGAAGCTTTCTTT. Protein sequence: CASSHRGANTEAFF.